This T cell receptor beta chain was retrieved from a study of Graves' ophthalmopathy and Graves' hyperthyroidism. Study-level findings and limits: Between ophthalmopathy and stable hyperthyroidism, a 13-signature model drew a separation with 87.88% sensitivity and about 80% specificity.

Researchers took RNA transcripts and amplified TCR beta CDR3 regions from them. First-round RT-PCR used HTBI primers; second-round multiplex PCR followed. MiXCR, run by TCRdb on the multiplex PCR reads, gives a single entry per CDR3 protein. The sample has approximately 700,000 distinct CDR3 sequences, 35% to 50% seen once. Per germline, CDR1 SNHLY and CDR2 FYNNEI. Trimming shortened V by 6 bases and J by 2 bases, and 8 bases separated the two germline ends. This CDR3 has 13 residues. The sample holds many counts of this clonotype. Its antigen is not known. The specimen was peripheral blood. The chain combines TRBV2 with TRBJ1-3; D not resolved. The clonotype was recovered from an adult man with Graves' ophthalmopathy. DNA for the CDR3: TGTGCCAGCAGCGCCTCTCCTGGAAACACCATATATTTT. Its translation is CASSASPGNTIYF.